This is a list of T cell receptor beta chains from one sample in a study of T-cell memory formation after mild COVID-19. TCRdb passed the 5' RACE reads through MiXCR, listing each CDR3 protein once. Here the sample spans 150,000 to 200,000 distinct CDR3 sequences, roughly 12% being singletons. Material: PBMCs or a T cell subset sorted from them (not recorded which). The source is a man aged 18 to 35 who had mild COVID-19 (a few samples of this study predate the infection). Cell type and time point are not known. Both conserved end residues are part of each CDR3. The order of the fields is J gene, V gene, CDR3 protein.

J gene: TRBJ1-1; V gene: TRBV20-1; CDR3 protein: CSASSAGGIAEAFF
J gene: TRBJ1-1; V gene: TRBV12-3/TRBV12-4; CDR3 protein: CASNLRLRGLRMNTEAFF
J gene: TRBJ1-4; V gene: TRBV20-1; CDR3 protein: CSARSGGDEKLFF
J gene: TRBJ1-1; V gene: TRBV7-6; CDR3 protein: CASSQGQGKNTEAFF
J gene: TRBJ1-5; V gene: TRBV6-6; CDR3 protein: CASIGTGGPEEPQHF
J gene: TRBJ1-5; V gene: TRBV29-1; CDR3 protein: CSVEVDRGQPQHF
J gene: TRBJ2-5; V gene: TRBV4-3; CDR3 protein: CASSQGQGVAETQYF
J gene: TRBJ1-5; V gene: TRBV20-1; CDR3 protein: CSAYGTGGQPQHF
J gene: TRBJ1-1; V gene: TRBV9; CDR3 protein: CASSVVSDTEAFF
J gene: TRBJ2-4; V gene: TRBV2; CDR3 protein: CASSDRTGGSIQYF
J gene: TRBJ1-6; V gene: TRBV20-1; CDR3 protein: CSARAYRASSYNSPLHF
J gene: TRBJ2-7; V gene: TRBV12-3/TRBV12-4; CDR3 protein: CASSQEGGEQYF
J gene: TRBJ2-5; V gene: TRBV5-1; CDR3 protein: CASSLDSGLQETQYF
J gene: TRBJ2-3; V gene: TRBV24-1; CDR3 protein: CAAQRGMEDTQYF
J gene: TRBJ2-5; V gene: TRBV3-1; CDR3 protein: CASSQVGGGAWETQYF
J gene: TRBJ2-3; V gene: TRBV2; CDR3 protein: CASSEYSGGARDTQYF
J gene: TRBJ2-5; V gene: TRBV5-1; CDR3 protein: CASEVGLTGLQETQYF
J gene: TRBJ2-6; V gene: TRBV7-2; CDR3 protein: CASSRRGSSGANVLTF
J gene: TRBJ2-3; V gene: TRBV7-2; CDR3 protein: CASSRVMADTQYF
J gene: TRBJ2-3; V gene: TRBV9; CDR3 protein: CASSVADGQGPDTQYF
J gene: TRBJ2-2; V gene: TRBV5-6; CDR3 protein: CASSLDVRAGTGELFF
J gene: TRBJ1-2; V gene: TRBV29-1; CDR3 protein: CSVIRGDYGYTF
J gene: TRBJ1-3; V gene: TRBV14; CDR3 protein: CASSPGPRSGNTIYF
J gene: TRBJ1-3; V gene: TRBV4-1; CDR3 protein: CASSPIGQVGNTIYF